This passage covers 21 T cell receptor beta chains from one sample sequenced in a study of blood T cells in healthy people across ages. Combining a sample-barcoded 5' primer with a J-beta primer mix, a second PCR ran for roughly 7 to 12 cycles. TCRdb processed the 5' RACE reads anew with MiXCR; each CDR3 protein has one entry. Of around 1,100,000 distinct CDR3 sequences listed, more than 30% are singletons. Source material: blood. The receptor source for this set is a man between 18 and 35 years old in good health.

V usage is TRBV12-3 or TRBV12-4 and J usage is TRBJ2-7, with a weak D call TRBD2 (6 bases). The J call may be incorrect, as the DNA end agrees better with TRBJ2-5. This CDR3 is built from 12 residues. CDR3 sequence (DNA): TGTGCCAGCGTAGACAACGGGGGGACCCAGTACTTC. Its protein is CASVDNGGTQYF.

There are a few counts of this clonotype. The chain has TRBV6-2 or TRBV6-3 and TRBJ2-4, with 9 bases lining up with TRBD1. The junction had 5 bases not matched to a gene; V was cut back by 3 bases and J by 2 bases. Germline V gene lookup returns CDR1 MNHEY and CDR2 SVGEGT. This CDR3 has 16 residues. CDR3 nucleotides: TGTGCCAGCAGTTATGGACAGGGGTCTACCAAAAACATTCAGTACTTC. Its protein is CASSYGQGSTKNIQYF.

The CDR3 loop reads CASSNPSGGYNEQYF. CDR3 DNA sequence: TGTGCCAGCAGCAACCCTAGCGGGGGGTACAATGAGCAGTACTTC. This chain links TRBV5-5 with TRBJ2-5, with 11 positions matching TRBD2. The J segment lost 11 bases and the V segment lost 4 bases, leaving 13 bases of the junction unmatched. Germline V gene sequence: CDR1 SGHKS, CDR2 YYEKEE (reference sequence). The CDR3 covers 15 residues. Supplemented by reference TRBV5-5 and TRBJ2-5, the full variable domain reads DAGVTQSPTHLIKTRGQQVTLRCSPISGHKSVSWYQQVLGQGPQFIFQYYEKEERGRGNFPDRFSARQFPNYSSELNVNALLLGDSALYLCASSNPSGGYNEQYFGPGTRLLVL.

The V gene is TRBV18, the J gene TRBJ2-3; TRBD2 aligns across 13 bases. The CDR3 runs 17 residues. The germline V gene encodes CDR1 KGHSH and CDR2 LQKENI. Germline trimming cut 1 base from V and 5 bases from J; bases unmatched to any gene: 6. CDR3 nucleotide sequence: TGTGCCAGCTCACCACAGAGACTAGCGGGGGGCCAAGATACGCAGTATTTT. Translation: CASSPQRLAGGQDTQYF.

This clonotype was detected a few times. Its ends do not fully match the called genes, so a read error is possible. The chain combines TRBV29-1 with TRBJ1-2; perhaps TRBD1 as D (5 bases). CDR1 and CDR2 (germline): SQVTM, ANQGSEA. The CDR3 runs to 11 residues. The CDR3 DNA sequence: TGCAGAACATCAGGGAATGGTGGCTACGCCTTC. This encodes CRTSGNGGYAF.

The chain employs TRBV28 and TRBJ1-5; D is perhaps TRBD1 (6 bases). Trimming removed 7 bases at V and 0 bases at J, with 13 bases between. Germline V gene sequence: CDR1 MDHEN, CDR2 SYDVKM. The CDR3 spans 15 residues. The CDR3 bases are TGTGCCAGCACCCGGACAGCATATAGCAATCAGCCCCAGCATTTT. It encodes CASTRTAYSNQPQHF.

The chain carries TRBV2 and TRBJ1-3, with D possibly being TRBD1 (6 bases). The ends were cut back, 8 bases at V and 3 bases at J, with 14 bases in the middle. The CDR3 has 14 amino acids. Germline V CDR1 and CDR2: SNHLY, FYNNEI. The DNA of the CDR3 is TGTGCCAGCGACGAACAGGGTTTTGGAAACACCATATATTTT. Its translation: CASDEQGFGNTIYF.

This clonotype was counted at least ten times. The chain couples TRBV12-3 or TRBV12-4 to TRBJ1-4, with TRBD1 identical over 9 bases. The CDR3 runs 11 residues. Losses at the gene ends were 5 bases for V and 16 bases for J; bases not matched to a gene: 5. Here the CDR3 reads CASSNGQGRFF. In DNA, the CDR3 is TGTGCCAGCAGTAACGGACAGGGGAGGTTTTTT.

The sample holds a few counts of this clonotype. One end of the junction fails to match germline, which may point to a read error. V gene TRBV2 combines with J gene TRBJ2-1, with a tentative D call TRBD2 (6 bases). The CDR3 runs 11 residues. CDR1 SNHLY and CDR2 FYNNEI come from the germline V gene. CDR3 protein: CAGRPGDEQFF. The CDR3 DNA reads as TGTGCCGGCAGACCGGGAGATGAGCAGTTCTTC.

The V and J genes are TRBV7-6 and TRBJ2-4, with D possibly matching TRBD1 (5 bases). V lost 5 bases to trimming and J lost 8 bases, with 25 bases between them. Germline CDR1 reads SGHVS; CDR2 reads FNYEAQ. The CDR3 loop spans 17 amino acids. CDR3 nucleotides: TGTGCCAGCAGCCCGACCTTGAGACAAAAAGGGGTTGACATTCAGTACTTC. Protein product: CASSPTLRQKGVDIQYF.

This chain joins TRBV20-1 and TRBJ2-4; D unclear. Germline V gives CDR1 DFQATT, CDR2 SNEGSKA (reference sequence). V lost 3 bases, J lost 15 bases, and 30 bases lay in between. The CDR3 has 16 residues. CDR3 bases: TGCAGTGCTAGGCATCCTCAGTATATAGCCAAAAACATCCGGTACTTC. It is translated as CSARHPQYIAKNIRYF.

The sample holds a few counts of this clonotype. The chain is built from TRBV20-1 and TRBJ2-4; possible D gene TRBD1, 6 bases. CDR1 is DFQATT, CDR2 SNEGSKA, per germline (reference sequence). V was clipped by 6 bases and J by 3 bases, with 18 bases between them. The CDR3 covers 15 residues. CDR3 nucleotides: TGCAGTGCCCTGGGGGCTAGCCAGGGCAAAAACATTCAGTACTTC. As protein: CSALGASQGKNIQYF.

The chain employs TRBV10-3 and TRBJ2-3, with 9 bases matching TRBD2. The junction had 7 bases not matched to a gene; V was cut back by 4 bases and J by 5 bases. The germline V gene encodes CDR1 ENHRY and CDR2 SYGVKD. This CDR3 has 15 residues. This CDR3 is CAISGIAGAGDTQYF. The DNA for the CDR3 is TGTGCCATCAGTGGGATAGCGGGGGCTGGAGATACGCAGTATTTT.

The chain couples TRBV10-3 to TRBJ2-7; a possible D gene is TRBD2 (5 bases). The V end was cut by 3 bases, the J end by 0 bases, with 24 bases between. Germline CDR1 is ENHRY and CDR2 is SYGVKD. The CDR3 runs 19 residues. The CDR3 region has the DNA TGTGCCATCAGTGATTTTGTCGGCTCGGCGACACGGGGCTCCTACGAGCAGTACTTC. Translation gives CAISDFVGSATRGSYEQYF.

The chain combines TRBV7-9 with TRBJ2-5; D possibly corresponds to TRBD2 (6 bases). Trimming took off 3 bases at V and 11 bases at J, with 25 bases between the two ends. CDR1 is SEHNR, CDR2 FQNEAQ, per germline (reference sequence). The CDR3 is 16 residues long. CDR3 DNA sequence: TGTGCCAGCAGCTTGGGGGGACCTACACCCTACAATGAGCAGTACTTC. It codes for CASSLGGPTPYNEQYF.

J is TRBJ1-4 and V is TRBV18; D unresolved. Per germline, CDR1 KGHSH and CDR2 LQKENI. Trimming pared 3 bases from V and 4 bases from J, leaving 9 bases between. CDR3 length: 14 amino acids. DNA of the CDR3: TGTGCCAGCTCACCTAGCCAGAATAATGAAAAACTGTTTTTT. This encodes CASSPSQNNEKLFF.

V gene TRBV29-1 combines with J gene TRBJ1-2; D might be TRBD1 (6 bases). The CDR3 is made up of 12 amino acids. Germline V gives CDR1 SQVTM, CDR2 ANQGSEA. Trimming pared 4 bases from V and 4 bases from J, leaving 10 bases between. CDR3 nucleotides: TGCAGCGTTGGACAGGAAACCTATGGCTACACCTTC. Its protein product is CSVGQETYGYTF.

The rearrangement uses TRBV12-3 or TRBV12-4 and TRBJ2-3; D gene unclear. The CDR3 is 15 amino acids. V lost 7 bases and J 0 bases, leaving 14 bases between the germline ends. CDR3 DNA: TGTGCCAGCAAAACCCAACCGGGTAGCACAGATACGCAGTATTTT. It specifies CASKTQPGSTDTQYF.

The rearrangement joins TRBV11-3 to TRBJ2-1; unclear D gene. V lost 7 bases and J 3 bases, leaving 7 bases between the germline ends. This CDR3 contains 12 residues. The germline V gene encodes CDR1 SGHNT and CDR2 YENEEA. The CDR3 nucleotides are TGTGCCAGCAACCGAGACTACAATGAGCAGTTCTTC. Translating it yields CASNRDYNEQFF.

The CDR3 loop is CSAVRAGYSNTQYF. The CDR3 DNA reads TGCAGTGCTGTCCGAGCGGGGTATTCGAATACGCAGTATTTT. V and J are TRBV20-1 and TRBJ2-3; 7 bases fit TRBD2. Germline V gene data show CDR1 as DFQATT and CDR2 as SNEGSKA (reference sequence). The CDR3 totals 14 residues. V gave up 5 bases and J gave up 7 bases; unmatched junction bases: 12.

A remark on this clonotype: This may stem from a read error, because a much larger clone lies one nucleotide away. CDR3 sequence: CACSHGGYNEQFF. Here the CDR3 DNA reads TGTGCCTGCAGCCATGGCGGATACAATGAGCAGTTCTTC. The rearrangement uses TRBV4-2 and TRBJ2-1; no clear D. The CDR3 length is 13 residues. In germline, CDR1 is LGHNA, CDR2 YNFKEQ.